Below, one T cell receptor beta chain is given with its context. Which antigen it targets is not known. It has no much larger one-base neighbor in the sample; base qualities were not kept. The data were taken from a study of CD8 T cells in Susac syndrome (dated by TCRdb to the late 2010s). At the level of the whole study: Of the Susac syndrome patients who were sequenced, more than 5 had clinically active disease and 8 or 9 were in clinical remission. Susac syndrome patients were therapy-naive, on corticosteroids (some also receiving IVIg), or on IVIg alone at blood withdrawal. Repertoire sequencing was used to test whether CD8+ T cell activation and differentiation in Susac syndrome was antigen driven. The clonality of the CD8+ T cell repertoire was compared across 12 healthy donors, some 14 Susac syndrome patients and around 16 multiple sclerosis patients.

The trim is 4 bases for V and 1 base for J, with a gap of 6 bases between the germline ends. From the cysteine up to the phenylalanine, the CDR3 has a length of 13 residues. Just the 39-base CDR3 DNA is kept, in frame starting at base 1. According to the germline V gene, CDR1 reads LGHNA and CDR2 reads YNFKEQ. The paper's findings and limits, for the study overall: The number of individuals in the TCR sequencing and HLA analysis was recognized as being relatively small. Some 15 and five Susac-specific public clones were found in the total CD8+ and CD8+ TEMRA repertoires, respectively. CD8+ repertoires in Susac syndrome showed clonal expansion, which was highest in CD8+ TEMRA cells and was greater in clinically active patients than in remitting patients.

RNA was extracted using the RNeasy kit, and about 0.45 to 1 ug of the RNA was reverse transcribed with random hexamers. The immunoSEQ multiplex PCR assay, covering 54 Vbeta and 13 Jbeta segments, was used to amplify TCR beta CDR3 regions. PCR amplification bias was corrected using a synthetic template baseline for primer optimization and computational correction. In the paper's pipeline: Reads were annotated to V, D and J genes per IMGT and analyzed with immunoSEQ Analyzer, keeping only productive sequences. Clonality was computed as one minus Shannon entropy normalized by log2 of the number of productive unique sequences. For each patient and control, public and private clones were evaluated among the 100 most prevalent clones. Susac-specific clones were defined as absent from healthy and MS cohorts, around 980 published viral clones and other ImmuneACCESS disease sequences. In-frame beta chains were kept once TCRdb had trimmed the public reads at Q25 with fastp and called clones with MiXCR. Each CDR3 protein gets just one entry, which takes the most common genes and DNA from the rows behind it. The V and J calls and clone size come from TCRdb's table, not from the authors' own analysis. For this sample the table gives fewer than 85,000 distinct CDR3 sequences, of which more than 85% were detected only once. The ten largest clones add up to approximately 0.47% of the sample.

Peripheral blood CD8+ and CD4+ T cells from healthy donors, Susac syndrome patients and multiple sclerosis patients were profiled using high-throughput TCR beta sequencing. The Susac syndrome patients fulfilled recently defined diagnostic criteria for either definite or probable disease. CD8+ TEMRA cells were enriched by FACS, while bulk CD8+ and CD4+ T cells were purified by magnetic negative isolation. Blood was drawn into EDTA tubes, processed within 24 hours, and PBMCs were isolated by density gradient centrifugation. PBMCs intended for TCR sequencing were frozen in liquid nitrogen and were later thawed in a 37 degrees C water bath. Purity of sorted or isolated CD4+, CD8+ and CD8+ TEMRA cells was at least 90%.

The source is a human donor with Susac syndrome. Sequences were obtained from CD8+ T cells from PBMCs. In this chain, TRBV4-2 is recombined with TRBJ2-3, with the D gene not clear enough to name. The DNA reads TGTGCCAGCAGCCTTTACCGCACAGATACGCAGTATTTT. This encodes CASSLYRTDTQYF.